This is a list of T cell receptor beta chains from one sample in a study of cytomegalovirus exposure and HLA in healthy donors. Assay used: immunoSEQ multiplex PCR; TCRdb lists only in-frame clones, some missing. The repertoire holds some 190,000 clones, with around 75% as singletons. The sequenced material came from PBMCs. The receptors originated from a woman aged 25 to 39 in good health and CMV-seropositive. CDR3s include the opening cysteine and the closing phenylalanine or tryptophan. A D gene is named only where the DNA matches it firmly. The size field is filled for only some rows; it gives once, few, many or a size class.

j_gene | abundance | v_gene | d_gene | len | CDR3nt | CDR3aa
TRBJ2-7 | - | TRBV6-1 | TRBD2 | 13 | TGTGCCAGCAACCTAGCGGGAGCGGACGAGCAGTACTTC | CASNLAGADEQYF
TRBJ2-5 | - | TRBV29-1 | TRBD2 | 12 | TGCAGCGTTCTAGCGGGAGCGGAGACCCAGTACTTC | CSVLAGAETQYF
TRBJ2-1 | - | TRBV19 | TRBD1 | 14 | TGTGCCAGTAGTATCGGCCAGGGGGACAATGAGCAGTTCTTC | CASSIGQGDNEQFF
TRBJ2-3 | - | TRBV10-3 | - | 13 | TGTGCCACGGGGGACGGTAGCACAGATACGCAGTATTTT | CATGDGSTDTQYF
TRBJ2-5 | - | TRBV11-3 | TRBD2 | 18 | TGTGCCAGCAGCCCCGGAGACCTGGCGGGAGGGGGGAGTGAGACCCAGTACTTC | CASSPGDLAGGGSETQYF
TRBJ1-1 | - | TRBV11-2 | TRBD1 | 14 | TGTGCCAGCAGTACGGGACAGGGGGCCCCTGAAGCTTTCTTT | CASSTGQGAPEAFF
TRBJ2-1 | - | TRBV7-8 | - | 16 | TGTGCCAGCAGCTTAATTGTGTTAGCGGACACCAATGAGCAGTTCTTC | CASSLIVLADTNEQFF
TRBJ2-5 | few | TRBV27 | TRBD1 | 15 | TGTGCCAGCAGTGGCGGGACAGGGGTGGCGGAGACCCAGTACTTC | CASSGGTGVAETQYF
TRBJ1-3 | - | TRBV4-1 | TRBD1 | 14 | TGCGCCAGCAGCCAACCGACAGGGGGAAACACCATATATTTT | CASSQPTGGNTIYF
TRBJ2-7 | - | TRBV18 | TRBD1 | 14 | TGTGCCAGCTCCCCGGACAGGGCCTCCTACGAGCAGTACTTC | CASSPDRASYEQYF
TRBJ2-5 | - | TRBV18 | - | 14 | TGTGCCAGCTCGTCCTATAGCGGCCAAGAGACCCAGTACTTC | CASSSYSGQETQYF
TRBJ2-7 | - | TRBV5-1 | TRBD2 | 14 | TGCGCCAGCACCCGAGCGGGAGGCTACGACGAGCAGTACTTC | CASTRAGGYDEQYF
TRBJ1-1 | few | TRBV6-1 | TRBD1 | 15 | TGTGCCAGCAGTCCAGACAGGGGTAGGGACACTGAAGCTTTCTTT | CASSPDRGRDTEAFF
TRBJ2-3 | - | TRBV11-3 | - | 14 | TGTGCCAGCAGCCCGACGGGAGGCACAGATACGCAGTATTTT | CASSPTGGTDTQYF
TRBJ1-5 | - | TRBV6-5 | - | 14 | TGTGCCAGCAGTGACGGCATGGGGCGGCAGCCCCAGCATTTT | CASSDGMGRQPQHF
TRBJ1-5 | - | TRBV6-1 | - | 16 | TGTGCCAGCAGTGATTTGCCCCGGTGGGGGGATCAGCCCCAGCATTTT | CASSDLPRWGDQPQHF
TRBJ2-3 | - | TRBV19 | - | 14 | TGTGCCAGTAGTATCCCCGGGGGCACAGATACGCAGTATTTT | CASSIPGGTDTQYF
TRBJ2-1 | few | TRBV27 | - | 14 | TGTGCCAGCAGCCCCCCAAGAGGGTTGGGTGAGCAGTTCTTC | CASSPPRGLGEQFF
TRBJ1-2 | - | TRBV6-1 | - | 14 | TGTGCCAGCAGTGAATGGGCAGCTAACTATGGCTACACCTTC | CASSEWAANYGYTF
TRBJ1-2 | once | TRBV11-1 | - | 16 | TGTGCCAGCAGCTTAGATTATGGCAGGGCCCGGGATGGCTACACCTTC | CASSLDYGRARDGYTF
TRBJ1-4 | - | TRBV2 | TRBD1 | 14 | TGTGCCAGCAGTGTACAGGGGAATAATGAAAAACTGTTTTTT | CASSVQGNNEKLFF
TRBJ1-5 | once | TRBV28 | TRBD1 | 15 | TGTGCCAGCAGAGTACAGGGGGCGCTCGGTCAGCCCCAGCATTTT | CASRVQGALGQPQHF
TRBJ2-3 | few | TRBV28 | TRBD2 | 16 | TGTGCCAGCAGTTTTGTTCGCGGCGGGGGACCAGATACGCAGTATTTT | CASSFVRGGGPDTQYF
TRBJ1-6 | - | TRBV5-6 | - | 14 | TGTGCCAGCAGTTTAAGGGACTTCGGGTCACCCCTCCACTTT | CASSLRDFGSPLHF
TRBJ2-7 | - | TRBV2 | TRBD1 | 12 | TGTGCCAGTTACAGGGGAACCTACGAGCAGTACTTC | CASYRGTYEQYF
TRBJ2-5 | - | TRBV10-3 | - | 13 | TGTGCCATCAGTGAGTCCTTGCGAGAGACCCAGTACTTC | CAISESLRETQYF
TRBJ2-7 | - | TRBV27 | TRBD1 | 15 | TGTGCCAGCAGTCCCCGGGACAGGCCCTTCGAGGAGCAGTACTTC | CASSPRDRPFEEQYF
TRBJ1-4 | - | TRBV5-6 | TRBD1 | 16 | TGTGCCAGCAGCTTCGCCACAGGGGCCGCTAATGAAAAACTGTTTTTT | CASSFATGAANEKLFF
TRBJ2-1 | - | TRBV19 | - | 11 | TGTGCCAGTAGTACAGGGAATGAGCAGTTCTTC | CASSTGNEQFF
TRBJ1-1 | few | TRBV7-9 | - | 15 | TGTGCCAGCAGCTTAAGCGTCAGGGTGAACACTGAAGCTTTCTTT | CASSLSVRVNTEAFF
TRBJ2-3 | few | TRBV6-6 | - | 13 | TGTGCCAGCACTAGACGGTTCACAGATACGCAGTATTTT | CASTRRFTDTQYF
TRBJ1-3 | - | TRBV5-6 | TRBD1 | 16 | TGTGCCAGCAGCTCCAGGACAGGGAACTCTGGAAACACCATATATTTT | CASSSRTGNSGNTIYF
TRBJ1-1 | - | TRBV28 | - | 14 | TGTGCCAGCAGTCGAGGCCTGTTGGGCACTGAAGCTTTCTTT | CASSRGLLGTEAFF
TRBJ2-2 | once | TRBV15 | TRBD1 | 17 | TGTGCCACCAGCCCCCCCTGGGACAGCGCGAACACCGGGGAGCTGTTTTTT | CATSPPWDSANTGELFF
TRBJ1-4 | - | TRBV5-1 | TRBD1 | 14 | TGCGCCACCCGAGAGGGGGCTGGAGGCGAAAAACTGTTTTTT | CATREGAGGEKLFF
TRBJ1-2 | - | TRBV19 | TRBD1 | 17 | TGTGCCAGTAGTACCTCCGGGACAGGAAGAGCTAACTATGGCTACACCTTC | CASSTSGTGRANYGYTF
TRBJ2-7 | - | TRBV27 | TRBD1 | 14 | TGTGCCAGCAGCCCCCTCACAGGGGACCACGAGCAGTACTTC | CASSPLTGDHEQYF
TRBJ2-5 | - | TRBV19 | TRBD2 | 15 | TGTGCCAGTAGTATCGATAGCGGGAGTGGAGAGACCCAGTACTTC | CASSIDSGSGETQYF
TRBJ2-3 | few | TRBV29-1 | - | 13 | TGCAGCGTGGTACCCCAGGGGACAGATACGCAGTATTTT | CSVVPQGTDTQYF
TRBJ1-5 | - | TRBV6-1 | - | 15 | TGTGCCAGCAGTGAAGCGATCAGTCGCAATCAGCCCCAGCATTTT | CASSEAISRNQPQHF
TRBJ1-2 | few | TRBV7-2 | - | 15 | TGTGCCAGCAGCTTAACCCCGGACATGAACTATGGCTACACCTTC | CASSLTPDMNYGYTF
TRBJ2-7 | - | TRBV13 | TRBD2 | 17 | TGTGCCAGCAGCCCGACTAGCGGGAGGGCCCCCCCCTACGAGCAGTACTTC | CASSPTSGRAPPYEQYF
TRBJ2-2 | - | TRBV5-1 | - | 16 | TGCGCCAGCAGCTTGAAGGAGGGAGGCAACACCGGGGAGCTGTTTTTT | CASSLKEGGNTGELFF
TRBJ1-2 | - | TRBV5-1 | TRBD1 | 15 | TGCGCCAGCAGCTTGAGCCCACAGGGGGCTGATGGCTACACCTTC | CASSLSPQGADGYTF
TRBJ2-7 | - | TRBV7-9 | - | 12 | TGTGCCAGCAGCCCACAGGGCAACGAGCAGTACTTC | CASSPQGNEQYF
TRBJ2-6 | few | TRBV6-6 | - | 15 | TGTGCCAGCAGTCCCACAGGAGCTGGGGCCAACGTCCTGACTTTC | CASSPTGAGANVLTF
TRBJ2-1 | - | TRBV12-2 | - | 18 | TGTGCAAGTCGCTTAGTCCCAGGGGCTAGCGGAGGGTTCAATGAGCAGTTCTTC | CASRLVPGASGGFNEQFF
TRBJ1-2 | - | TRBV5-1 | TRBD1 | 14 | TGCGCCAGCAGCTCCGATGACAGGGGGGATGGCTACACCTTC | CASSSDDRGDGYTF
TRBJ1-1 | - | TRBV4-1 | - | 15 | TGCGCCAGCAGCCGCCCGGGACACCTGAACACTGAAGCTTTCTTT | CASSRPGHLNTEAFF
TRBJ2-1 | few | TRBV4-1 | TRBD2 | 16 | TGCGCCAGCAGCCCTGTCGGGACTAGCGGGTCCTCGGAGCAGTTCTTC | CASSPVGTSGSSEQFF
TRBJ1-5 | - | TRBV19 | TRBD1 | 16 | TGTGCCAGTATAGATCCGGGACAGGGGGTTTCTCAGCCCCAGCATTTT | CASIDPGQGVSQPQHF
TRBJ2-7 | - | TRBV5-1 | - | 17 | TGCGCCAGCAGCTTAATTTTGCGGAGGACGAGCTCCTACGAGCAGTACTTC | CASSLILRRTSSYEQYF